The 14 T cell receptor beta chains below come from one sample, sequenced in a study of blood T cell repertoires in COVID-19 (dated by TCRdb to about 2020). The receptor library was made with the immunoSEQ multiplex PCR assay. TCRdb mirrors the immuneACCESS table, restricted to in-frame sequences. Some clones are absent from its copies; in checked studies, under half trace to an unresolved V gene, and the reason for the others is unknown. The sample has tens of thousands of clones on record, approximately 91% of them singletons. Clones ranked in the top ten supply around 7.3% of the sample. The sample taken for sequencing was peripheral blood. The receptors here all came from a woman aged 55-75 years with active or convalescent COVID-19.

CDR3 DNA: TGTGCCAGCAGCGAACAGGGAAATTCACCCCTCCACTTT. Amino acids: CASSEQGNSPLHF. The chain couples TRBV5-6 to TRBJ1-6; TRBD1 is a possible D gene (6 bases). Germline CDR1 SGHDT, CDR2 YYEEEE. Trimming took 4 bases from V and 7 from J, leaving 9 bases between them. CDR3 length: 13 residues.

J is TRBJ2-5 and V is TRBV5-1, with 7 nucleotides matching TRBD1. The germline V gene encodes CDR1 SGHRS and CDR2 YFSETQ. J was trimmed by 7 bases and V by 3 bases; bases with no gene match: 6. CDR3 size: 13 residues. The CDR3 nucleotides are TGCGCCAGCAGCTCAGACAGGGTGGGGACCCAGTACTTC. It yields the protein CASSSDRVGTQYF.

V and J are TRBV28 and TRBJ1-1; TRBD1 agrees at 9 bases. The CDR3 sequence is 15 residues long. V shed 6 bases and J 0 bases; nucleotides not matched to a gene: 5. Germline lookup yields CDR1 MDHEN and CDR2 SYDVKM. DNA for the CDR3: TGTGCCAGCAGCCCATACAGGGGGCTGAACACTGAAGCTTTCTTT. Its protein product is CASSPYRGLNTEAFF.

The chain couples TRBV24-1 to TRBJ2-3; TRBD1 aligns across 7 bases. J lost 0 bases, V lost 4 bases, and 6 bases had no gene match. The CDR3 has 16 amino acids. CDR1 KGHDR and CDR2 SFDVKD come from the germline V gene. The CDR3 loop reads CATSDPGTDSTDTQYF. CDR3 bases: TGTGCCACCAGTGACCCCGGGACAGATAGCACAGATACGCAGTATTTT.

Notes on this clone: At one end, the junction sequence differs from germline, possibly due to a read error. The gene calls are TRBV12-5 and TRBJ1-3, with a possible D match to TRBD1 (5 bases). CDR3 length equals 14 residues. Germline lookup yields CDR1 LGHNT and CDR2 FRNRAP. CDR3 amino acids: CASGPGGTGNTLYF. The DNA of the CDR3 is TGTGCTAGTGGCCCGGGGGGTACGGGAAACACCCTATATTTT.

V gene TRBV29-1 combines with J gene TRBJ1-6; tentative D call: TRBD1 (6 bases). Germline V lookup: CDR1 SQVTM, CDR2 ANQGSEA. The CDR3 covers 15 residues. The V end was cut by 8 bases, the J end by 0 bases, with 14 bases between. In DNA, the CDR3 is TGCAGCTTTAGACAGGCGAGCTCCTATAATTCACCCCTCCACTTT. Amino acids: CSFRQASSYNSPLHF.

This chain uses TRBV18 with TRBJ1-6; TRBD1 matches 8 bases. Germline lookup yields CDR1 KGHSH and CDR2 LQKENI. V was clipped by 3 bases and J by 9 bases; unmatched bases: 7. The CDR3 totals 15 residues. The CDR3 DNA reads TGTGCCAGCTCACCTGCGGGACAGGCGGTTTCACCCCTCCACTTT. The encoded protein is CASSPAGQAVSPLHF.

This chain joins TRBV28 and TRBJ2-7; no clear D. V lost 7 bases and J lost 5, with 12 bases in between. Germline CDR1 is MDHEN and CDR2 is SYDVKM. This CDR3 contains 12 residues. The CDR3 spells CASNAGSDEQYF. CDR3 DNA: TGTGCCAGCAATGCAGGTTCGGACGAGCAGTACTTC. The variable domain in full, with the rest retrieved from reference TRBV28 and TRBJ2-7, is DVKVTQSSRYLVKRTGEKVFLECVQDMDHENMFWYRQDPGLGLRLIYFSYDVKMKEKGDIPEGYSVSREKKERFSLILESASTNQTSMYLCASNAGSDEQYFGPGTRLTVT.

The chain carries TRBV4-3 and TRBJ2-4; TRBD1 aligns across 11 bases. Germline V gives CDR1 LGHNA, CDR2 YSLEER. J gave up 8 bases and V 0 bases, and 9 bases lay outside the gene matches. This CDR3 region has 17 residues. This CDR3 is CASSQDIGQGAFYIQYF. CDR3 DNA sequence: TGCGCCAGCAGCCAAGATATTGGACAGGGGGCTTTCTACATTCAGTACTTC.

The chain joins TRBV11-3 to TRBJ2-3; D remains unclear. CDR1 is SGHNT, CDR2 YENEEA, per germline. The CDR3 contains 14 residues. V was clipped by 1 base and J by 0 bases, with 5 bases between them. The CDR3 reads CASSLGASTDTQYF. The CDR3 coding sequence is TGTGCCAGCAGCTTAGGAGCTAGCACAGATACGCAGTATTTT.

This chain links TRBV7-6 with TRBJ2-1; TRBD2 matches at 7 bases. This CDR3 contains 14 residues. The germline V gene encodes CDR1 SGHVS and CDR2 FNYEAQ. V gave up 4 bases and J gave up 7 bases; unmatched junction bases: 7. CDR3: CASSSQDGRNEQFF. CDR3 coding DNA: TGTGCCAGCAGCTCCCAAGACGGGAGGAATGAGCAGTTCTTC. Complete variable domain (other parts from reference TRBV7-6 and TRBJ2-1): GAGVSQSPRYKVTKRGQDVALRCDPISGHVSLYWYRQALGQGPEFLTYFNYEAQQDKSGLPNDRFSAERPEGSISTLTIQRTEQRDSAMYRCASSSQDGRNEQFFGPGTRLTVL.

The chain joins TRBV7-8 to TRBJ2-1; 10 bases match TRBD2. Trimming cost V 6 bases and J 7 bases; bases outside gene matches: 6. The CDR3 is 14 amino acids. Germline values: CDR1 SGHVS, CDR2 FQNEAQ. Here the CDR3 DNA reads TGTGCCAGCAGTCTAGCGGGGGTCAGTAATGAGCAGTTCTTC. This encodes CASSLAGVSNEQFF.

CDR3 nucleotides: TGTGCCAGCAGTTCTACAGGGGCTGGGGCCAACGTCCTGACTTTC. The encoded protein is CASSSTGAGANVLTF. This chain uses TRBV28 with TRBJ2-6; 7 bases agree with TRBD1. This CDR3 contains 15 residues. Trimming removed 4 bases from V and 2 bases from J; junction bases left unmatched: 2. Germline assignment: CDR1 MDHEN and CDR2 SYDVKM.

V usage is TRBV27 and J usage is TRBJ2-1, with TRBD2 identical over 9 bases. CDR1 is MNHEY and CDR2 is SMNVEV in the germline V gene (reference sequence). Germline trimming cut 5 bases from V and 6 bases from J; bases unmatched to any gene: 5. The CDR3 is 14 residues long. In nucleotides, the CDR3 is TGTGCCAGCAGTACTAGCGGGTCTTCCAATGAGCAGTTCTTC. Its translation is CASSTSGSSNEQFF.